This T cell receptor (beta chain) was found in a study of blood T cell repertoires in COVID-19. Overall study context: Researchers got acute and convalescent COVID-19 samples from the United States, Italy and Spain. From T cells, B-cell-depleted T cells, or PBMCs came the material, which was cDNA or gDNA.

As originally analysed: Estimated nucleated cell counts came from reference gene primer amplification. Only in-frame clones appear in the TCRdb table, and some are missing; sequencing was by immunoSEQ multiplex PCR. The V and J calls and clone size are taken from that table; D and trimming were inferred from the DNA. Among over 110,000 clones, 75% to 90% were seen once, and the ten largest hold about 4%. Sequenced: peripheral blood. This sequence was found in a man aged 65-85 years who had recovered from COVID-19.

Here the CDR3 reads CASSALSSVSSYNEQFF. CDR3 sequence (DNA): TGTGCCAGCAGCGCACTCTCTAGCGTGAGCTCCTACAATGAGCAGTTCTTC. V usage is TRBV9 and J usage is TRBJ2-1; D possibly corresponds to TRBD2 (6 bases). The CDR3 is made up of 17 amino acids. V was cut by 3 bases and J by 0 bases, with 16 bases left in between. Germline CDR1 is SGDLS and CDR2 is YYNGEE. Full variable domain (outside the CDR3, taken from reference TRBV9 and TRBJ2-1): DSGVTQTPKHLITATGQRVTLRCSPRSGDLSVYWYQQSLDQGLQFLIQYYNGEERAKGNILERFSAQQFPDLHSELNLSSLELGDSALYFCASSALSSVSSYNEQFFGPGTRLTVL.